This T cell receptor (beta chain) was identified in a study of shared clonotypes between healthy human individuals. As for this clone: Its cognate antigen is unknown.

Here immunoSEQ multiplex PCR was the method, and the copy in TCRdb shows in-frame clones only, minus some. Of 500,000 to 550,000 clones in the sample, around 96% were seen once. The length of the CDR3 is 13 residues. V was trimmed by 10 bases and J by 2 bases, leaving 13 bases between them. Germline V gene sequence: CDR1 LNHDA, CDR2 SQIVND (reference sequence). Study results and limitations: Sequencing depth was expected to affect clonotype sharing among donors. With a few donors compared, 5% to 5.5% of naive CD4 clonotypes were shared.

This sequence originates from a woman between 25 and 40 years old in good health. The chain uses TRBV19 and TRBJ2-3, with TRBD1 as a possible D gene (6 bases). The sequenced sample consisted of naive CD4+ T cells sorted from blood. Subset of the sample: CD45RA+ positively selected. CDR3 residues: CATQGQATDTQYF. CDR3 in DNA: TGTGCCACCCAGGGGCAGGCCACAGATACGCAGTATTTT.